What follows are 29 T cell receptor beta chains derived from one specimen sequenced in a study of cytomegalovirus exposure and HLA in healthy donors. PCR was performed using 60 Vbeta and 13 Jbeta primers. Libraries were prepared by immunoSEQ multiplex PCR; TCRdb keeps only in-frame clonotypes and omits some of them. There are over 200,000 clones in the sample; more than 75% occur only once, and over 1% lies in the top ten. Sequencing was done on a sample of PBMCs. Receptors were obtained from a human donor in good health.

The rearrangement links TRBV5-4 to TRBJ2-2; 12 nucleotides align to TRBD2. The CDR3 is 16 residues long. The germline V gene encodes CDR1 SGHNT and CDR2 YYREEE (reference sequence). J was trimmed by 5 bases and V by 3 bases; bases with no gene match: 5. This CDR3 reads CASSSSGRAGTGELFF. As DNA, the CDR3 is TGTGCCAGCAGCTCTAGCGGGAGGGCGGGGACCGGGGAGCTGTTTTTT.

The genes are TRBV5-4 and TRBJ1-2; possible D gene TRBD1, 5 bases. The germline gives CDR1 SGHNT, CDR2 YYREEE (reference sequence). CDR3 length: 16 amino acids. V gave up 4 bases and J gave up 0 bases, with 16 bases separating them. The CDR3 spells CASSRGGPPANYGYTF. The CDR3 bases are TGTGCCAGCAGCAGGGGCGGTCCCCCTGCTAACTATGGCTACACCTTC.

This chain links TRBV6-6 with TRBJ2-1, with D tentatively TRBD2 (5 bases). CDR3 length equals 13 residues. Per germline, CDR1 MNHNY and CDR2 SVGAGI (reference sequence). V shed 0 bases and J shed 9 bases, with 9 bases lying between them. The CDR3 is CASSYSGGFEQFF. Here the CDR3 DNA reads TGTGCCAGCAGTTACTCGGGCGGGTTTGAGCAGTTCTTC.

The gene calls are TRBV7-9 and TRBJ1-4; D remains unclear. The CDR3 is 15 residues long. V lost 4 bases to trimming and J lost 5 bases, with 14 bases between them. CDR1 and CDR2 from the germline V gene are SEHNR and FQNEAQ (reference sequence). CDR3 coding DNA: TGTGCCAGCAGCTATGAGGGTGGATCGAATGAAAAACTGTTTTTT. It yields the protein CASSYEGGSNEKLFF.

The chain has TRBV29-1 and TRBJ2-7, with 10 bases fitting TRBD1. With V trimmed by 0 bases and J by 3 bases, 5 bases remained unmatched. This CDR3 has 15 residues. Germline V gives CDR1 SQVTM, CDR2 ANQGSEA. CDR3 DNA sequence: TGCAGCGTTGAAGACGGGGACAGGGGAGACTACGAGCAGTACTTC. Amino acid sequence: CSVEDGDRGDYEQYF.

CDR3 DNA: TGTGCTAGTGGTTTGGTCCTGGGACTAGCGGGCCATGAGCAGTTCTTC. It translates to CASGLVLGLAGHEQFF. V and J are TRBV12-5 and TRBJ2-1, with 12 bases that match TRBD2. The ends lost 0 bases at V and 8 bases at J; junction bases unmatched: 5. Germline V gene lookup returns CDR1 LGHNT and CDR2 FRNRAP. This CDR3 comprises 16 residues.

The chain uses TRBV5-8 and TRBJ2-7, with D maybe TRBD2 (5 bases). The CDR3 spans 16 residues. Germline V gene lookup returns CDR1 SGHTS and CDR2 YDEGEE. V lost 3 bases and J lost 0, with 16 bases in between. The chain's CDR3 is CASSYPAEVVSYEQYF. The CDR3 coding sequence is TGTGCCAGCAGCTATCCGGCGGAGGTCGTCTCCTACGAGCAGTACTTC.

Here the CDR3 reads CASSQGLAVVNEQFF. The CDR3 nucleotides read TGTGCCAGCTCGCAGGGACTAGCGGTTGTCAATGAGCAGTTCTTC. This chain uses TRBV18 with TRBJ2-1; TRBD2 matches 11 bases. CDR1 is KGHSH, CDR2 LQKENI, per germline. The CDR3 runs 15 residues. Trimming took 6 bases from V and 6 from J; bases not matched to a gene: 7.

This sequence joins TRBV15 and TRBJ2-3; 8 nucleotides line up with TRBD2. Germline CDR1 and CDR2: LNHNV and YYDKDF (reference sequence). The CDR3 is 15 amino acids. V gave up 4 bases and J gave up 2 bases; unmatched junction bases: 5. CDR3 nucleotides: TGTGCCACCAGCATCCGACTAGCGAACACAGATACGCAGTATTTT. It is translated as CATSIRLANTDTQYF.

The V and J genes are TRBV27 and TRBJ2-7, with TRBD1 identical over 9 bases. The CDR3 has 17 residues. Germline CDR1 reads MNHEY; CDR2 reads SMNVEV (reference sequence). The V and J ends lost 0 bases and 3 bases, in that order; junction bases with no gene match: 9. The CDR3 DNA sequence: TGTGCCAGCAGTTTATCGGGCAGTGGACAGGGGTACTACGAGCAGTACTTC. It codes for CASSLSGSGQGYYEQYF.

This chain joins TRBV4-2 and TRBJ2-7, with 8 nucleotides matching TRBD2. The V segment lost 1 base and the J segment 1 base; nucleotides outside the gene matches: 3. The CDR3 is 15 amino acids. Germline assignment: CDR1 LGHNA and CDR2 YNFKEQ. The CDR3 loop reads CASSQGSGSSYEQYF. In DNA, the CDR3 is TGTGCCAGCAGCCAAGGCAGCGGGAGTTCCTACGAGCAGTACTTC.

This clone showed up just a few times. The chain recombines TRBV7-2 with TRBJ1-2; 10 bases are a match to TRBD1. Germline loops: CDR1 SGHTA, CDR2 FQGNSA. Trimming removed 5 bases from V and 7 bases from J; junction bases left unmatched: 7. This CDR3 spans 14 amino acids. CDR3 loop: CASSPRTGGGGYTF. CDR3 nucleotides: TGTGCCAGCAGCCCGCGGACAGGGGGGGGTGGCTACACCTTC. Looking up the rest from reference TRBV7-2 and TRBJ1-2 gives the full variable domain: GAGVSQSPSNKVTEKGKDVELRCDPISGHTALYWYRQSLGQGLEFLIYFQGNSAPDKSGLPSDRFSAERTGGSVSTLTIQRTQQEDSAVYLCASSPRTGGGGYTFGSGTRLTVV.

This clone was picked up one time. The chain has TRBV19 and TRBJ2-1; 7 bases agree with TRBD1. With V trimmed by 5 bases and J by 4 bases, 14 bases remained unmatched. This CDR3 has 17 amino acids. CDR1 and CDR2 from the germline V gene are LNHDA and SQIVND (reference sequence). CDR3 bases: TGTGCCAGTAGTTCAAGGTCCCGGGACAGCCTTTACAATGAGCAGTTCTTC. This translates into CASSSRSRDSLYNEQFF.

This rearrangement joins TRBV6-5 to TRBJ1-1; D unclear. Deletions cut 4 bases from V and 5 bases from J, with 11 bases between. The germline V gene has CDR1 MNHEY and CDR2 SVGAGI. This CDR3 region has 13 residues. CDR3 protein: CASSSTGRTEAFF. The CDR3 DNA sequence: TGTGCCAGCAGTTCCACGGGTCGGACTGAAGCTTTCTTT.

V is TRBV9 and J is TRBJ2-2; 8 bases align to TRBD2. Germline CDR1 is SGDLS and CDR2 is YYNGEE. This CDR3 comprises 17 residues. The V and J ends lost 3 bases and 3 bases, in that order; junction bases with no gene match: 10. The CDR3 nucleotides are TGTGCCAGCAGCGGAAATGAGGGACTAGACTACACCGGGGAGCTGTTTTTT. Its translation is CASSGNEGLDYTGELFF.

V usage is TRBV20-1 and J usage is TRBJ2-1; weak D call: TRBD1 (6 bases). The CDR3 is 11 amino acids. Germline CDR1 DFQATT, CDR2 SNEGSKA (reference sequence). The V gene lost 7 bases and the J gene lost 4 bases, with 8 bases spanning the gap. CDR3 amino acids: CSGDRYNEQFF. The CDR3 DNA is TGCAGTGGTGACAGGTACAATGAGCAGTTCTTC.

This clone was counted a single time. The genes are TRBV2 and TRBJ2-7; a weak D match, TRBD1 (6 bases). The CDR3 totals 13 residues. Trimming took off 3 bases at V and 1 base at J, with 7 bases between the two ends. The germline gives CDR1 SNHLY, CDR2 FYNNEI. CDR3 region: CASSDGQSYEQYF. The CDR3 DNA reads TGTGCCAGCAGTGATGGACAGTCCTACGAGCAGTACTTC. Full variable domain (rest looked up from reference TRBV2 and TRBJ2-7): EPEVTQTPSHQVTQMGQEVILRCVPISNHLYFYWYRQILGQKVEFLVSFYNNEISEKSEIFDDQFSVERPDGSNFTLKIRSTKLEDSAMYFCASSDGQSYEQYFGPGTRLTVT.

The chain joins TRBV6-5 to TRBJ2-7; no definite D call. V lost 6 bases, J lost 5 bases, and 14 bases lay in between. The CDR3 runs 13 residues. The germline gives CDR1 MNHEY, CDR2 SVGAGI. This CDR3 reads CASSHEDWHEQYF. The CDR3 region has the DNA TGTGCCAGCAGCCATGAGGATTGGCACGAGCAGTACTTC.

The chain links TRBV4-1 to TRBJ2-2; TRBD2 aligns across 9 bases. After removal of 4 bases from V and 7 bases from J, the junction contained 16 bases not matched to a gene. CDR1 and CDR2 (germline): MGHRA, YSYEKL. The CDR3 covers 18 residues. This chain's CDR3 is CASSPGRAREGLDGELFF. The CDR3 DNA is TGCGCCAGCAGCCCTGGGCGGGCGCGGGAGGGCCTGGACGGGGAGCTGTTTTTT.

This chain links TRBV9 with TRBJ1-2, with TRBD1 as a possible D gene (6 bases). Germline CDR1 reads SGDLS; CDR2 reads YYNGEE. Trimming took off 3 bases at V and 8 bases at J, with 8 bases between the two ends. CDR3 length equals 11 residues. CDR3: CASSEGGGYTF. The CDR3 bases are TGTGCCAGCAGCGAAGGGGGAGGCTACACCTTC.

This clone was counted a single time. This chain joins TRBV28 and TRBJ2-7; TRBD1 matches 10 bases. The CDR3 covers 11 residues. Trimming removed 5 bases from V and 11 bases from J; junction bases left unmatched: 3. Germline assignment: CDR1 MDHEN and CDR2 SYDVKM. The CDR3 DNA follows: TGTGCCAGCAGTGTCGGGACAGGGGAGTACTTC. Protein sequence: CASSVGTGEYF.

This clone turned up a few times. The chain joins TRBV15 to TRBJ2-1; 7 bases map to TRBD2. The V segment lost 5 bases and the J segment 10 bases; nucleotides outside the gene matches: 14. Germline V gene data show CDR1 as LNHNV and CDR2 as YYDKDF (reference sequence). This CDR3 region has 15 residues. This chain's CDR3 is CATSRRLAETPEQFF. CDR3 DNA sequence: TGTGCCACCAGCCGACGACTAGCCGAAACACCGGAGCAGTTCTTC.

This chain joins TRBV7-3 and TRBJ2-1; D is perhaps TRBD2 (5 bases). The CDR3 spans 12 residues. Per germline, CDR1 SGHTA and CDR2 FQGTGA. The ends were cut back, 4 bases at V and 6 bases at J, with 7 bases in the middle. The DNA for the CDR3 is TGTGCCAGCAGCTCCGAGGGCAATGAGCAGTTCTTC. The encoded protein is CASSSEGNEQFF.

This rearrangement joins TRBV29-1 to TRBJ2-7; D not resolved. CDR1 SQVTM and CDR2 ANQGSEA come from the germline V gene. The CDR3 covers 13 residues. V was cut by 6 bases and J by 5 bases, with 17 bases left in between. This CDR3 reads CSVPLDGRNEQYF. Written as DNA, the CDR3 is TGCAGCGTCCCTCTGGATGGCAGGAACGAGCAGTACTTC.

The CDR3 DNA reads as TGTGCCAGCAGTGACTCGATGCTAGCGGGAGGGCCTGGAGATACGCAGTATTTT. Its translation: CASSDSMLAGGPGDTQYF. This chain joins TRBV6-4 and TRBJ2-3, with TRBD2 identical over 12 bases. The V segment lost 0 bases and the J segment 5 bases; nucleotides outside the gene matches: 9. CDR3 length: 18 amino acids. The germline V gene encodes CDR1 MRHNA and CDR2 SNTAGT.

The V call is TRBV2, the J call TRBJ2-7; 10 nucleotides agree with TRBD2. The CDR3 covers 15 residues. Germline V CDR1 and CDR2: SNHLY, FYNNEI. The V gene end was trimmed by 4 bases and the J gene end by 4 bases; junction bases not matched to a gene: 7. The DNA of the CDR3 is TGTGCCAGCAGTGCAGTAGCGGGGGGACCGTACGAGCAGTACTTC. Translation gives CASSAVAGGPYEQYF.

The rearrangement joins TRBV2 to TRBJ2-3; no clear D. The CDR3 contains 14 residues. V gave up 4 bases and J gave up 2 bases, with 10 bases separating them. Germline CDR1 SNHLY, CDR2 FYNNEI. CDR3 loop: CASSVDSHTDTQYF. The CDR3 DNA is TGTGCCAGCAGTGTAGACTCCCACACAGATACGCAGTATTTT.

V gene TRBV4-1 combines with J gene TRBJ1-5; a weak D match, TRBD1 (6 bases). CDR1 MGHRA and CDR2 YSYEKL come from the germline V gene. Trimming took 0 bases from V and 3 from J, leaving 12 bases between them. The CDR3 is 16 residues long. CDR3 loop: CASSQDMRGNNQPQHF. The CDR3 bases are TGCGCCAGCAGCCAAGATATGAGGGGGAACAATCAGCCCCAGCATTTT.

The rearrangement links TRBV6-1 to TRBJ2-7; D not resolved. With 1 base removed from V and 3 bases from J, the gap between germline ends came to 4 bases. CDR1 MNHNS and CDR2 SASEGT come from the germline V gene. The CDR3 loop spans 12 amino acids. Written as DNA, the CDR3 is TGTGCCAGCAGTGAAGATAACTACGAGCAGTACTTC. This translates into CASSEDNYEQYF.